This TCR beta chain is from a study of OX40 agonist ivuxolimab in advanced cancers. Regarding the study in general: The costimulatory receptor OX40 (CD134) was targeted by ivuxolimab, a fully human IgG2 agonistic monoclonal antibody. Intravenous ivuxolimab was administered to patients every 2 weeks at six dose levels: 0.01, 0.1, 0.3, 1.5, 3 and 10 mg/kg. Of the 52 patients in dose escalation, some 19 had hepatocellular carcinoma, roughly 15 had melanoma, 9 had renal cell carcinoma and 9 had head and neck cancer. In the dose-escalation cohort, 65% to 85% of patients were male, and the mean age was 60 years with a range of about 20 to 80. Patients were allowed to have had prior anti-PD-1, anti-PD-L1 or anti-CTLA-4 therapy, and approximately 37% of the dose-escalation patients had been treated with checkpoint inhibitors. Partial responses were achieved by three dose-escalation patients, of whom one had hepatocellular carcinoma and two had cutaneous melanoma. The purpose of peripheral TCRbeta sequencing was to test whether ivuxolimab changed TCR sequence diversity and led to clonal T-cell expansion. The paper describes the monotherapy dose-escalation part (N = 52 patients) of the phase I trial of ivuxolimab. Overall study results and their limits: In the 0.1-3.0 mg/kg groups, partial responders had among the lowest normalized peripheral clonal expansion, particularly in CD8+ T cells. At doses from 0.1 to 3.0 mg/kg, clonal expansion was seen in both CD4+ and CD8+ blood T cells between baseline and week 6. The antigen specificity of the peripheral T cells that underwent clonal expansion was not determined. Low levels of normalized T-cell clonal expansion were also seen in some patients who did not respond. After ivuxolimab, more expanded clones were found on average in CD8+ T cells than in CD4+ T cells.

The trial excluded patients who had a history of autoimmune disease or who were on systemic immunosuppression. Peripheral blood for TCR sequencing was drawn from every dose cohort at baseline, at cycle 4 day 1 and at cycle 7 day 1. The samples were drawn from a first-in-human, open-label, multicenter phase I dose-escalation trial of ivuxolimab. The trial enrolled adults with locally advanced or metastatic head and neck squamous cell, hepatocellular, melanoma or renal cell carcinoma. Before TCR sequencing, CD4+ T cells and CD8+ T cells from peripheral blood were sorted into separate populations. V is clipped by 5 bases and J by 2 bases, and the sequence between their germline boundaries is 12 bases long. Reading from cysteine to phenylalanine, the CDR3 counts 14 amino acids. Solely the CDR3 DNA is kept, with 42 bases framed from the first base. The CDR1 and CDR2 encoded by the germline V gene are MDHEN and SYDVKM.

Genomic DNA was extracted from sorted cells for sequencing of the TCRbeta CDR3 region. The immunoSEQ Assay was used to sequence the TCRbeta CDR3 regions. In its TCRdb copy, this immuneACCESS table keeps in-frame sequences only and misses some clones. Where compared with another copy, unresolved V genes explain less than half of these, and the others have no known cause. This sample holds about 82,000 clones; just over 85% were observed only once. 6.5% of the sample rests with the top ten. In regard to this clone: This receptor's antigen is unknown. The record has no base qualities; no much larger clone is one base away.

The chain is encoded by TRBV28 joined to TRBJ1-2, with no D gene named confidently. The clonotype comes from an adult with an advanced solid tumor such as melanoma, head and neck, liver or kidney cancer. The specimen was CD4+ or CD8+ T cells sorted from blood, collected in a trial of the OX40 agonist ivuxolimab. The CDR3 protein sequence reads: CASSAPLSNYGYTF. The DNA reads as follows: TGTGCCAGCAGTGCGCCACTGAGCAACTATGGCTACACCTTC.